This is a list of T cell receptor beta chains from one sample in a study of blood T cell repertoires in COVID-19. The method was immunoSEQ multiplex PCR; TCRdb's version includes in-frame clones alone and lacks a portion of them. Of about 130,000 clones listed, 80% are singletons. The source material was peripheral blood. Receptors originate from a man aged 65 to 79 with acute or convalescent COVID-19. The CDR3 runs from the conserved cysteine through the conserved F or W. D genes are given only for firm matches. Clone size is stated in some rows and not others, as once, few, many or a class when expanded.

>TRBJ2-2|16|TRBV7-7|TRBD2|.
TGTGCTAGCAGCTCCAGACTAGCGGGGAACACCGGGGAGCTGTTTTTT
CASSSRLAGNTGELFF
>TRBJ2-1|14|TRBV11-2|.|.
TGTGCCAGCAGCACACGGGACTTCCGAAATGAGCAGTTCTTC
CASSTRDFRNEQFF
>TRBJ1-2|12|TRBV4-1|.|once
TGCGCCAGCAGCCAAAGCGCAAATGGCTACACCTTC
CASSQSANGYTF
>TRBJ1-2|15|TRBV28|TRBD1|.
TGTGCCAGCAGTGCTACCGGGACAGGGAGATATGGCTACACCTTC
CASSATGTGRYGYTF
>TRBJ2-5|15|TRBV15|.|few
TGTGCCACCAGCAGAGAGCCCGGCGGTCAAGAGACCCAGTACTTC
CATSREPGGQETQYF
>TRBJ2-3|15|TRBV9|.|once
TGTGCCAGCAGCCCCCGGAGAGGGAAATCAGATACGCAGTATTTT
CASSPRRGKSDTQYF
>TRBJ2-3|15|TRBV6-5|TRBD1|.
TGTGCCAGCAGTAGAGACAGGGGGCGTACAGATACGCAGTATTTT
CASSRDRGRTDTQYF
>TRBJ1-2|16|TRBV3-1/TRBV3-2|.|few
TGTGCCAGCAGCCAAGGGCGGATTCAGGGGCTCTATGGCTACACCTTC
CASSQGRIQGLYGYTF
>TRBJ2-5|15|TRBV10-2|TRBD1|.
TGCGCCAGCAGTAAATACAGGGGCATCCAAGAGACCCAGTACTTC
CASSKYRGIQETQYF
>TRBJ1-1|11|TRBV6-5|TRBD1|.
TGTGCCAGCAGTCTGACAGGGATAGCTTTCTTT
CASSLTGIAFF
>TRBJ1-5|15|TRBV9|TRBD1|once
TGTGCCAGCAGCGCCGGGACAGGTAGCAATCAGCCCCAGCATTTT
CASSAGTGSNQPQHF
>TRBJ1-4|15|TRBV9|.|.
TGTGCCAGCAGCGCATTACAGGGATCTAATGAAAAACTGTTTTTT
CASSALQGSNEKLFF
>TRBJ1-1|15|TRBV2|.|.
TGTGCCAGCAGTGAAGCAGGAACGGCGGTACTGCGAGCTTTCTTT
CASSEAGTAVLRAFF
>TRBJ2-1|15|TRBV6-1|TRBD2|few
TGTGCCAGCAGTGAAGCATGGGGGGGCTACAATGAGCAGTTCTTC
CASSEAWGGYNEQFF
>TRBJ1-5|13|TRBV19|TRBD1|.
TGTGCCAGCGGGAGGACAGGGGTACAGCCCCAGCATTTT
CASGRTGVQPQHF
>TRBJ1-3|14|TRBV28|.|.
TGTGCCAGCAGTTTGAGCCGCTCTGGAAACACCATATATTTT
CASSLSRSGNTIYF
>TRBJ1-1|13|TRBV9|.|.
TGTGCCAGCAGCTCCCGGGGGAACACTGAAGCTTTCTTT
CASSSRGNTEAFF
>TRBJ2-1|14|TRBV5-1|TRBD2|.
TGCGCCAGCAACCCTAGCGGGGTGCACAATGAGCAGTTCTTC
CASNPSGVHNEQFF
>TRBJ2-3|15|TRBV18|TRBD1|.
TGTGCCAGCTCACCATGGACAGGGGGCCCAGATACGCAGTATTTT
CASSPWTGGPDTQYF
>TRBJ1-1|15|TRBV4-1|TRBD1|few
TGCGCCAGCAGCCAAGCGACAGGGAGGAGGCCTGAAGCTTTCTTT
CASSQATGRRPEAFF
>TRBJ2-2|15|TRBV11-2|.|.
TGTGCCAGCAGCTTAAACACCGCTAACACCGGGGAGCTGTTTTTT
CASSLNTANTGELFF
>TRBJ2-7|13|TRBV20-1|.|few
TGCAGTGCTAGTATGGGGGCAGCCTACGAGCAGTACTTC
CSASMGAAYEQYF
>TRBJ1-2|15|TRBV2|.|.
TGTGCCAGCAGGTCCACAGGGCCCCGATTGGGTGGCTACACCTTC
CASRSTGPRLGGYTF
>TRBJ1-1|15|TRBV5-1|TRBD1|.
TGCGCCAGCAGCTTGTTTGGACAGGGGGACACTGAAGCTTTCTTT
CASSLFGQGDTEAFF
>TRBJ1-5|16|TRBV27|.|.
TGTGCCAGCAGTCCTCTGCGGACGGGAGGGGATCAGCCCCAGCATTTT
CASSPLRTGGDQPQHF
>TRBJ1-2|12|TRBV6-6|.|once
TGTGCCAGCAGTTCGGAAGGGGCCGGCTACACCTTC
CASSSEGAGYTF
>TRBJ1-4|17|TRBV11-2|.|.
TGTGCCAGCAGCTTACTGCGGGGGCAGGGGACTAATGAAAAACTGTTTTTT
CASSLLRGQGTNEKLFF
>TRBJ1-1|15|TRBV28|.|.
TGTGCCAGCAGCCAGCAGGACAGACGCATCACTGAAGCTTTCTTT
CASSQQDRRITEAFF
>TRBJ1-1|11|TRBV28|TRBD1|.
TGTGCCAGCCAGGGGGACACTGAAGCTTTCTTT
CASQGDTEAFF
>TRBJ2-1|19|TRBV5-1|TRBD2|.
TGCGCCAGCAGCCCCGGACGGGGTAGCGGGGGGTGGATACCCAATGAGCAGTTCTTC
CASSPGRGSGGWIPNEQFF
>TRBJ2-2|14|TRBV3-1/TRBV3-2|TRBD2|.
TGTGCCAGCACGCAGGGCGGGGGTACCGGGGAGCTGTTTTTT
CASTQGGGTGELFF
>TRBJ1-5|16|TRBV11-2|.|.
TGTGCCAGCAGCTTAGTACAGCAGGAACGCAATCAGCCCCAGCATTTT
CASSLVQQERNQPQHF
>TRBJ2-3|16|TRBV10-3|TRBD2|.
TGTGCCATCAGGGCGGCGGGCGGGGGGCCCACAGATACGCAGTATTTT
CAIRAAGGGPTDTQYF
>TRBJ2-1|17|TRBV9|TRBD2|.
TGTGCCAGCAGCCCCAACCCCAGCGGGGGGGGCCACAATGAGCAGTTCTTC
CASSPNPSGGGHNEQFF
>TRBJ2-5|15|TRBV7-2|.|.
TGTGCCAGCAGCTTAGCGGGGGGGCCGGGAGAGACCCAGTACTTC
CASSLAGGPGETQYF
>TRBJ1-1|15|TRBV5-1|.|.
TGCGCCAGCAGCGTGGCCCGGCAGGCGAACACTGAAGCTTTCTTT
CASSVARQANTEAFF
>TRBJ1-6|16|TRBV6-2/TRBV6-3|TRBD1|.
TGTGCCAGCAGTCAAAGGGACAGACTCTATAATTCACCCCTCCACTTT
CASSQRDRLYNSPLHF
>TRBJ2-1|16|TRBV28|.|.
TGTGCCAGCAGTTTATGGGGGCAGGGCGGAGACAATGAGCAGTTCTTC
CASSLWGQGGDNEQFF
>TRBJ2-1|15|TRBV2|TRBD1|.
TGTGCCAGCACCTTCGACAGGGGATCCTACAATGAGCAGTTCTTC
CASTFDRGSYNEQFF
>TRBJ1-6|15|TRBV27|.|few
TGTGCCAGCAGTGGCATCTGGACAGACAATTCACCCCTCCACTTT
CASSGIWTDNSPLHF
>TRBJ1-2|13|TRBV6-5|TRBD1|.
TGTGCCAGCAGTTACACCGGGACAGGAGTCCATACCTTC
CASSYTGTGVHTF
>TRBJ2-5|14|TRBV5-1|TRBD2|.
TGCGCCAGCAGCTTGGAACTAGCGGGGGAGACCCAGTACTTC
CASSLELAGETQYF
>TRBJ2-7|16|TRBV3-1/TRBV3-2|TRBD1|.
TGTGCCAGCATGTCCAGTGACGGGACAGGGGGGTACGAGCAGTACTTC
CASMSSDGTGGYEQYF
>TRBJ2-1|12|TRBV6-5|.|.
TGTGCCAGCAGTTACGCGAACGATGAGCAGTTCTTC
CASSYANDEQFF
>TRBJ2-1|15|TRBV3-1/TRBV3-2|.|.
TGTGCCAGCAGCCAAGTAAGTAGAGGTTACAATGAGCAGTTCTTC
CASSQVSRGYNEQFF
>TRBJ1-1|16|TRBV4-2|.|once
TGTGCCAGCAGCCAAGATCTATGGAACCTGGGCAATGAAGCTTTCTTT
CASSQDLWNLGNEAFF
>TRBJ2-1|16|TRBV7-9|TRBD2|.
TGTGCCAGCAGCTTAGGTTCTAGCGGGGGCTACAATGAGCAGTTCTTC
CASSLGSSGGYNEQFF
>TRBJ2-2|14|TRBV27|.|.
TGTGCCAGCAGTTTAAGGGGGAACCGCGGGGAGCTGTTTTTT
CASSLRGNRGELFF
>TRBJ2-7|16|TRBV2|.|.
TGTGCCAGCAGAAAACATAAAGACAGCAGTGTTTACGAGCAGTACTTC
CASRKHKDSSVYEQYF
>TRBJ2-2|14|TRBV4-1|.|.
TGCGCCAGCAGCCAGTATCAGGGAGGCGGGGAGCTGTTTTTT
CASSQYQGGGELFF
>TRBJ1-5|14|TRBV10-3|TRBD1|.
TGTGCCATCAGTGACGACAGGGGCGGCCAGCCCCAGCATTTT
CAISDDRGGQPQHF
>TRBJ1-2|18|TRBV5-5|.|.
TGTGCCAGCAGCTTGCGAGGAGGAGGGCGGAGAGATAACTATGGCTACACCTTC
CASSLRGGGRRDNYGYTF
>TRBJ2-3|15|TRBV19|TRBD2|.
TGTGCCAGTAGTACAACTAGCGGGCGCACAGATACGCAGTATTTT
CASSTTSGRTDTQYF
>TRBJ2-7|13|TRBV14|.|.
TGTGCCAGCAGCTCCCGGGACGGGAGACATGAGTACTTC
CASSSRDGRHEYF